The 28 T cell receptor beta chains given below trace back to one sample, sequenced in a study of identical twins. TCRdb passed the 5' RACE reads through MiXCR, listing each CDR3 protein once. The sample carries about 530,000 distinct CDR3 sequences, 15% recorded once. In addition, the sample was reused for a study of yellow fever vaccine responses in identical twins.

Sequencing was carried out using CD4+ T cells sorted from blood. The source of these receptors is a woman younger than 30 in good health.

This clonotype was seen repeatedly, ten times or more. The V and J genes are TRBV7-9 and TRBJ1-1; 8 nucleotides agree with TRBD1. Germline CDR1 is SEHNR and CDR2 is FQNEAQ (reference sequence). V lost 4 bases, J lost 7 bases, and 11 bases stayed unmatched. This CDR3 has 15 amino acids. CDR3 sequence: CASSSILQGGSEAFF. The CDR3 DNA reads TGTGCCAGCAGCTCTATCTTACAGGGGGGGAGTGAAGCTTTCTTT.

The count of this clonotype is one. The rearrangement links TRBV5-5 to TRBJ2-1; 7 bases match TRBD2. Germline V gives CDR1 SGHKS, CDR2 YYEKEE (reference sequence). The CDR3 spans 14 residues. The J segment lost 3 bases and the V segment lost 3 bases, leaving 3 bases of the junction unmatched. CDR3 amino acids: CASSWAGDYNEQFF. The CDR3 bases are TGTGCCAGCAGCTGGGCGGGAGACTACAATGAGCAGTTCTTC.

This clonotype was detected ten times or more. The chain is built from TRBV12-3 or TRBV12-4 and TRBJ2-1, with TRBD2 matching over 9 bases. V shed 6 bases and J 1 base; nucleotides not matched to a gene: 4. The CDR3 is made up of 15 amino acids. The CDR3 sequence: CASRGSGGSYNEQFF. In nucleotides, the CDR3 is TGTGCCAGCAGGGGTAGCGGGGGATCCTACAATGAGCAGTTCTTC.

This clonotype was picked up one time. V gene TRBV12-3 or TRBV12-4 combines with J gene TRBJ2-3, with 10 bases that match TRBD1. V gave up 5 bases and J gave up 3 bases; unmatched junction bases: 5. The CDR3 is 15 residues long. The CDR3, as DNA: TGTGCCAGCAGTGACCGGGACAGGGGTACAGATACGCAGTATTTT. It translates to CASSDRDRGTDTQYF.

The sample holds a few counts of this clonotype. In nucleotides, the CDR3 is TGTGCCAGCAGCCCTACTATAGCGGGGGTGGAGACCCAGTACTTC. This translates into CASSPTIAGVETQYF. The chain employs TRBV3-1 and TRBJ2-5, with 9 bases aligning to TRBD2. The germline gives CDR1 LGHDT, CDR2 YNNKEL (reference sequence). The CDR3 totals 15 residues. Germline trimming cut 4 bases from V and 5 bases from J; bases unmatched to any gene: 8.

The genes are TRBV10-3 and TRBJ2-1, with D possibly being TRBD2 (6 bases). Germline CDR1 and CDR2: ENHRY and SYGVKD. The V end was cut by 4 bases, the J end by 10 bases, with 14 bases between. The CDR3 contains 13 residues. CDR3 amino acids: CAISGTPSAEQFF. CDR3 nucleotide sequence: TGTGCCATCAGTGGAACTCCTAGCGCCGAGCAGTTCTTC.

This sequence joins TRBV7-2 and TRBJ2-5; 13 nucleotides align to TRBD2. J gave up 5 bases and V 1 base, and 7 bases lay outside the gene matches. Germline V gene sequence: CDR1 SGHTA, CDR2 FQGNSA. The CDR3 sequence is 17 residues long. The CDR3 here is CASSLVQTSGGRETQYF. Here the CDR3 DNA reads TGTGCCAGCAGCTTAGTCCAGACTAGCGGGGGGCGGGAGACCCAGTACTTC.

This chain joins TRBV28 and TRBJ2-3, with TRBD2 matching over 7 bases. With V trimmed by 2 bases and J by 5 bases, 10 bases remained unmatched. The CDR3 totals 16 residues. From germline, CDR1 is MDHEN and CDR2 SYDVKM. Here the CDR3 DNA reads TGTGCCAGCAGTTTACTGACCAGCGGGGCCAGAGATACGCAGTATTTT. It specifies CASSLLTSGARDTQYF.

The chain uses TRBV10-3 and TRBJ2-1; a possible D gene is TRBD2 (5 bases). The germline V gene has CDR1 ENHRY and CDR2 SYGVKD. CDR3 length equals 16 residues. Between the trimmed V and J ends, which lost 7 bases and 1 base, there was a span of 17 bases. The CDR3 is CAIKYGLEGSYNEQFF. DNA of the CDR3: TGTGCCATCAAATACGGTCTAGAGGGATCCTACAATGAGCAGTTCTTC.

This clonotype came up many times. V is TRBV5-1 and J is TRBJ1-1; D ambiguous. Between the trimmed V and J ends, which lost 4 bases and 3 bases, there was a span of 16 bases. The CDR3 has 15 residues. Germline assignment: CDR1 SGHRS and CDR2 YFSETQ. The CDR3 DNA sequence: TGCGCCAGCAGCCGCGGATGGGGATTGGACACTGAAGCTTTCTTT. This sequence encodes CASSRGWGLDTEAFF.

The chain joins TRBV5-1 to TRBJ2-1; 13 bases agree with TRBD2. There are 19 residues in the CDR3. The trim removed 0 bases at V and 0 bases at J, leaving 6 bases unmatched. Germline assignment: CDR1 SGHRS and CDR2 YFSETQ. The CDR3 reads CASSLAGTSGVSSYNEQFF. The CDR3 coding sequence is TGCGCCAGCAGCTTGGCCGGGACTAGCGGGGTGAGCTCCTACAATGAGCAGTTCTTC.

Notes on this clonotype: A read error may account for a junction end that differs from germline. V is TRBV20-1 and J is TRBJ2-3; D uncertain. CDR1 DFQATT and CDR2 SNEGSKA come from the germline V gene (reference sequence). This CDR3 has 16 residues. CDR3 DNA: TGCTGTGCTAGAGATCCTAGTGGGAAGAGCACAGATACGCAGTATTTT. Translating it yields CCARDPSGKSTDTQYF.

In this sample, this clonotype turned up a few times. The CDR3 DNA reads TGTGCCAGCAGTGCTATGACAGGCGGCGAGCAGTACGTC. Its protein product is CASSAMTGGEQYV. The rearrangement links TRBV6-1 to TRBJ2-7; a weak D match, TRBD1 (6 bases). Germline CDR1 MNHNS, CDR2 SASEGT. This CDR3 is 13 amino acids long. The ends were cut back, 4 bases at V and 6 bases at J, with 13 bases in the middle.

This clonotype was counted only a few times. The V gene is TRBV6-1, the J gene TRBJ1-2; 7 bases map to TRBD1. The CDR3 is made up of 14 amino acids. The ends lost 1 base at V and 5 bases at J; junction bases unmatched: 4. Germline V gives CDR1 MNHNS, CDR2 SASEGT. In nucleotides, the CDR3 is TGTGCCAGCAGTGAAGAGGCAGGGGGTTATGGCTACACCTTC. As protein: CASSEEAGGYGYTF.

This clonotype was counted between two and nine times. The chain links TRBV9 to TRBJ2-5, with TRBD1 matching over 8 bases. Germline values: CDR1 SGDLS, CDR2 YYNGEE. V lost 0 bases and J lost 2; bases outside the gene matches: 9. The CDR3 is made up of 17 amino acids. Here the CDR3 reads CASSVAPRTGLQETQYF. CDR3 in DNA: TGTGCCAGCAGCGTAGCACCTCGGACAGGGTTACAAGAGACCCAGTACTTC.

This clonotype was counted once. J is TRBJ2-2 and V is TRBV12-3 or TRBV12-4; maybe TRBD2 (6 bases). The CDR3 is 16 residues long. V was pared by 6 bases and J by 5 bases, with 19 bases between. CDR3 region: CASSLNAGFATGELFF. As DNA, the CDR3 is TGTGCCAGCAGCCTCAACGCGGGGTTCGCGACCGGGGAGCTGTTTTTT.

The rearrangement joins TRBV12-3 or TRBV12-4 to TRBJ1-5, with D unclear. The length of the CDR3 is 16 residues. Trimming removed 2 bases at V and 0 bases at J, with 11 bases between. The CDR3 sequence: CASSLRAAYSNQPQHF. The CDR3 region has the DNA TGTGCCAGCAGTTTAAGGGCAGCTTATAGCAATCAGCCCCAGCATTTT.

In its sample, this clonotype was seen a few times. The rearrangement joins TRBV11-1 to TRBJ2-3; TRBD2 matches at 13 bases. The CDR3 loop spans 19 amino acids. J lost 0 bases, V lost 5 bases, and 11 bases had no gene match. The V gene's germline CDR1 is SGHAT and CDR2 FQDESV (reference sequence). CDR3 DNA: TGTGCCAGCAGCCCGGGACTAGCGGGAATTATACGAAGCACAGATACGCAGTATTTT. Protein: CASSPGLAGIIRSTDTQYF.

The chain employs TRBV7-9 and TRBJ2-5; D might be TRBD2 (5 bases). CDR3 length: 14 residues. Germline V gene lookup returns CDR1 SEHNR and CDR2 FQNEAQ (reference sequence). V was clipped by 5 bases and J by 2 bases, with 12 bases between them. This chain's CDR3 is CASSTWTGQETQYF. The CDR3 DNA follows: TGTGCCAGCAGCACATGGACGGGACAAGAGACCCAGTACTTC.

This clonotype came up many times. The chain employs TRBV12-3 or TRBV12-4 and TRBJ1-1, with D hard to call. This CDR3 comprises 11 residues. V was cut by 3 bases and J by 6 bases, with 5 bases left in between. The CDR3 reads CASSFVSEAFF. In DNA, the CDR3 is TGTGCCAGCAGTTTTGTGTCTGAAGCTTTCTTT.

This clonotype has just a few counts. The J gene is TRBJ1-1, the V gene TRBV5-1; D gene ambiguous. V lost 2 bases, J lost 1 base, and 12 bases lay in between. Per germline, CDR1 SGHRS and CDR2 YFSETQ. The CDR3 has 15 amino acids. Here the CDR3 reads CASSFQPLENTEAFF. The DNA of the CDR3 is TGCGCCAGCAGCTTCCAGCCGTTGGAGAACACTGAAGCTTTCTTT.

The genes are TRBV5-1 and TRBJ2-1, with 8 positions matching TRBD2. The V gene's germline CDR1 is SGHRS and CDR2 YFSETQ. V gave up 5 bases and J gave up 7 bases; unmatched junction bases: 8. The CDR3 runs to 14 residues. The CDR3 region is CASSPRGGWNEQFF. The CDR3 region has the DNA TGCGCCAGCAGTCCACGGGGGGGATGGAATGAGCAGTTCTTC.

The chain has TRBV18 and TRBJ2-1, with 10 bases aligning to TRBD1. CDR3 length: 15 residues. The V gene end was trimmed by 0 bases and the J gene end by 8 bases; junction bases not matched to a gene: 4. Germline loops: CDR1 KGHSH, CDR2 LQKENI. For the CDR3, the DNA is TGTGCCAGCTCACCACCCGGGACAGGGGTCGATGAGCAGTTCTTC. Amino acids: CASSPPGTGVDEQFF.

The V gene is TRBV10-1, the J gene TRBJ2-1, with 10 bases that match TRBD1. Trimming at V came to 0 bases and at J to 4 bases, leaving 0 bases not matched to a gene. The germline V gene has CDR1 WNHNN and CDR2 SYGVQD (reference sequence). The CDR3 contains 15 residues. The CDR3 reads CASSESDRGYNEQFF. In DNA form, the CDR3 reads TGCGCCAGCAGTGAGTCGGACAGGGGGTACAATGAGCAGTTCTTC.

Ten or more counts support this clonotype. This chain uses TRBV12-3 or TRBV12-4 with TRBJ2-1; 7 positions agree with TRBD2. J gave up 0 bases and V 7 bases, and 18 bases lay outside the gene matches. The CDR3 runs to 19 residues. As DNA, the CDR3 is TGTGCCAGCACCCTGGGCCGGGACTATGCTATCAGCTCCTACAATGAGCAGTTCTTC. Translating gives CASTLGRDYAISSYNEQFF.

The V call is TRBV7-2, the J call TRBJ2-1; D gene ambiguous. V was cut by 6 bases and J by 2 bases, with 8 bases left in between. CDR1 and CDR2 from the germline V gene are SGHTA and FQGNSA. The CDR3 covers 13 residues. This chain's CDR3 is CASRAPTYNEQFF. CDR3 in DNA: TGTGCCAGCAGGGCACCCACCTACAATGAGCAGTTCTTC. Full variable domain (remainder filled in from reference TRBV7-2 and TRBJ2-1): GAGVSQSPSNKVTEKGKDVELRCDPISGHTALYWYRQSLGQGLEFLIYFQGNSAPDKSGLPSDRFSAERTGGSVSTLTIQRTQQEDSAVYLCASRAPTYNEQFFGPGTRLTVL.

This clonotype was seen once. The chain carries TRBV25-1 and TRBJ2-7, with a tentative D call TRBD2 (6 bases). With 1 base removed from V and 5 bases from J, the gap between germline ends came to 6 bases. The CDR3 has 12 residues. From germline, CDR1 is MGHDK and CDR2 SYGVNS. CDR3 sequence reads: CASSEWEDEQYF. CDR3 DNA sequence: TGTGCCAGCAGTGAATGGGAGGACGAGCAGTACTTC.

In this sample, this clonotype turned up a few times. V usage is TRBV12-3 or TRBV12-4 and J usage is TRBJ1-1; TRBD1 agrees at 11 bases. The CDR3 consists of 14 residues. Germline trimming cut 6 bases from V and 10 bases from J; bases unmatched to any gene: 10. The CDR3, as DNA: TGTGCCAGCAGATATCAAGGACAGGGGGCTGTAGCTTTCTTT. This sequence encodes CASRYQGQGAVAFF.